This TCR beta chain was sequenced in a study of control samples from healthy donors and cancer patients. The V gene's germline CDR1 is SGHDN and CDR2 FVKESK. This CDR3 is built from 14 residues. Trimming removed 3 bases from V and 7 bases from J, with 13 bases in between. Clones were read by immunoSEQ multiplex PCR, and TCRdb kept only the in-frame ones, dropping some. The sample yields about 98,000 clones, 82% seen once. The chain couples TRBV14 to TRBJ2-1; no clear D. Sequencing was done on a sample of blood. This clonotype originated in a man between 60 and 70 years old in good health. CDR3 bases: TGTGCCAGCAGCCATCAGATGCTCACTAATGAGCAGTTCTTC. Translated, it gives CASSHQMLTNEQFF.